These 10 T cell receptor beta chains originate from one sample sequenced in a study of blood T cells in healthy people across ages. Primers used in a second PCR of about 7 to 12 cycles were a sample-barcoded 5' primer and a J-beta primer mix. TCRdb re-called the 5' RACE reads through MiXCR, storing one row per CDR3 protein. The profile shows 850,000 or so distinct CDR3 sequences, around 26% of them singletons. The source material was blood. These receptors all come from a woman of 80 years or more in good health.

This clonotype appeared many times. The V gene is TRBV5-1, the J gene TRBJ2-5, with TRBD1 as a possible D gene (5 bases). The CDR3 totals 14 residues. The V gene's germline CDR1 is SGHRS and CDR2 YFSETQ. The germline V and J ends were trimmed by 0 bases and 5 bases, with 11 bases remaining between them. The CDR3 spells CASSLVAGSETQYF. CDR3 DNA sequence: TGCGCCAGCAGCTTGGTAGCAGGGTCGGAGACCCAGTACTTC.

This clonotype was seen ten or more times. The chain recombines TRBV20-1 with TRBJ2-3; 11 bases are a match to TRBD2. Germline-derived CDR1 and CDR2 are DFQATT and SNEGSKA (reference sequence). J lost 4 bases, V lost 5 bases, and 5 bases had no gene match. CDR3 length: 14 residues. CDR3 protein: CSAPPGLAADTQYF. For the CDR3, the DNA is TGCAGTGCTCCCCCGGGACTAGCGGCAGATACGCAGTATTTT.

This clonotype was counted at least ten times. The chain links TRBV29-1 to TRBJ2-5; D is possibly TRBD1 or TRBD2 (5 bases each). The CDR3 has 15 residues. The V gene's germline CDR1 is SQVTM and CDR2 ANQGSEA. Trimming pared 4 bases from V and 4 bases from J, leaving 19 bases between. CDR3 sequence: CSVGGPGLPRETQYF. CDR3 bases: TGCAGCGTTGGGGGCCCCGGACTTCCTAGAGAGACCCAGTACTTC.

This chain links TRBV13 with TRBJ2-3; the match to TRBD2 covers 12 bases. CDR3 length: 16 amino acids. V shed 5 bases, J shed 1 base, and the junction held 4 bases outside the gene matches. CDR1 is PRHDT and CDR2 is FYEKMQ in the germline V gene (reference sequence). The CDR3 sequence: CASSKTSGGRTDTQYF. As DNA, the CDR3 is TGTGCCAGCAGCAAGACTAGCGGGGGTCGCACAGATACGCAGTATTTT. Complete variable domain (other parts from reference TRBV13 and TRBJ2-3): AAGVIQSPRHLIKEKRETATLKCYPIPRHDTVYWYQQGPGQDPQFLISFYEKMQSDKGSIPDRFSAQQFSDYHSELNMSSLELGDSALYFCASSKTSGGRTDTQYFGPGTRLTVL.

The chain carries TRBV3-1 and TRBJ2-2; TRBD1 matches 7 bases. This CDR3 comprises 15 residues. Trimming took 6 bases from V and 2 from J; bases not matched to a gene: 6. Germline V lookup: CDR1 LGHDT, CDR2 YNNKEL (reference sequence). CDR3 coding DNA: TGTGCCAGCAGGGCCGGGACAGCCAACACCGGGGAGCTGTTTTTT. This gives the protein CASRAGTANTGELFF.

This clonotype has a count of ten or more. This chain joins TRBV10-3 and TRBJ1-2; possibly TRBD1 for D (6 bases). Trimming stripped 3 bases from V and 8 bases from J, with 16 bases between. Germline CDR1 and CDR2: ENHRY and SYGVKD. The CDR3 extends over 14 amino acids. Written as DNA, the CDR3 is TGTGCCATCAGTGAAACTCAGGGGTCTTGGGGCTACACCTTC. This encodes CAISETQGSWGYTF.

This clonotype was recorded at least ten times. V and J are TRBV6-2 or TRBV6-3 and TRBJ2-7, with a possible D match to TRBD1 (8 bases). Germline V lookup: CDR1 MNHEY, CDR2 SVGEGT. V shed 5 bases and J shed 7 bases, with 18 bases lying between them. The CDR3 length is 14 residues. The DNA for the CDR3 is TGTGCCAGCAGTAGCGACAGGGGACTACGAGAGCAGTACTTC. It yields the protein CASSSDRGLREQYF.

This clonotype has at least ten counts. The V gene is TRBV6-2 or TRBV6-3, the J gene TRBJ2-7; possible D gene TRBD2, 6 bases. CDR1 MNHEY and CDR2 SVGEGT come from the germline V gene. Trimming took 0 bases from V and 6 from J, leaving 12 bases between them. The CDR3 loop spans 14 amino acids. This chain's CDR3 is CASSYSRDIAEQYF. In DNA, the CDR3 is TGTGCCAGCAGTTACTCGCGGGATATAGCCGAGCAGTACTTC.

This clonotype was detected many times. The genes are TRBV12-3 or TRBV12-4 and TRBJ2-1, with 9 bases fitting TRBD2. The CDR3 runs to 15 residues. The trim removed 10 bases at V and 7 bases at J, leaving 14 bases unmatched. Written as DNA, the CDR3 is TGTGCCACTGCCAGCGGGGGGAAGAGGTCGAATGAGCAGTTCTTC. Its protein product is CATASGGKRSNEQFF.

The chain carries TRBV3-1 and TRBJ2-7, with D perhaps TRBD2 (5 bases). The end of the DNA fits TRBJ2-5 better, so the J call may be wrong. The CDR3 is 13 amino acids. Germline V gene sequence: CDR1 LGHDT, CDR2 YNNKEL (reference sequence). The CDR3 region has the DNA TGTGCCAGCAGGGACTGTAATGAAGAGACCCAGTACTTC. It is translated as CASRDCNEETQYF.